This T cell receptor (beta chain) was observed in a study of shared clonotypes between healthy human individuals. V lost 5 bases to trimming and J lost 5 bases, with 13 bases between them. The germline gives CDR1 SGHTA, CDR2 FQGTGA. CDR3 length: 15 residues. Overall study results and limits: Since donors were few, the genetic and exposure-history diversity represented was limited.

The run depth of the assay was deep. Splitting of each subset's genomic DNA was done evenly across several immunoSEQ plates. Ten immunoSEQ deep assay plates held the unsorted PBMC DNA. The repertoire was sequenced with immunoSEQ multiplex PCR; TCRdb's copy has only in-frame clones and lacks some. The sample holds approximately 500,000 clones, 70% to 85% seen once. This clone was seen a single time. Its matching antigen is unknown. Sequencing was performed on PBMCs. This TCR was recovered from a woman aged 40-49 years in good health. Some clones in this sample may be carry-over from other donors' samples. The gene calls are TRBV7-3 and TRBJ1-6; D unresolved. The CDR3 is CASSPIEGNNSPLHF. The CDR3 coding sequence is TGTGCCAGCAGCCCCATAGAAGGGAATAATTCACCCCTCCACTTT.